Here is one T cell receptor beta chain with its context. The germline V gene has CDR1 MRHNA and CDR2 SNTAGT. This CDR3 spans 12 amino acids. Trimming left V 2 bases short and J 14 bases short, with 10 bases between. The data stem from a study of blood T cell repertoires in COVID-19. TCRdb's copy holds only in-frame clones and misses some; the assay was immunoSEQ multiplex PCR. The sample shows more than 55,000 clones, around 87% of them seen only once. The rearrangement links TRBV6-4 to TRBJ1-6; no clear D gene. The specimen was peripheral blood. This clonotype originated in a man in his sixties with active or convalescent COVID-19. The CDR3 nucleotides are TGTGCCAGCAGTGACCTCGGCGGGACCCTCCACTTT. This translates into CASSDLGGTLHF.